Given below is one TCR beta chain in context. The data belong to a study of technical replicates of blood from a handful of donors. Sequencing was performed with immunoSEQ multiplex PCR; in TCRdb, only in-frame clones are kept and a portion is missing. This sample has about 79,000 clones; 94% occur once, and the top ten carry approximately 0.25%. Trimming took 3 bases from V and 0 from J, leaving 12 bases between them. Per germline, CDR1 LNHDA and CDR2 SQIVND (reference sequence). The length of the CDR3 is 15 residues. The sample was T cells isolated from PBMCs. The chain couples TRBV19 to TRBJ2-7, with D perhaps TRBD2 (5 bases). The origin of this receptor is a human donor in good health. DNA of the CDR3: TGTGCCAGTAGTATTAACGGGCTAGCCTCCTACGAGCAGTACTTC. This sequence encodes CASSINGLASYEQYF.